A selection of T cell receptor beta chains follows, all from one sample in a study of cytomegalovirus exposure and HLA in healthy donors. Assay used: immunoSEQ multiplex PCR; TCRdb lists only in-frame clones, some missing. The table includes some 96,000 clones, roughly 80% detected once. Material for sequencing was PBMCs. The receptors here all came from a man aged 40-55 years in good health and CMV-seropositive. The CDR3 runs from the conserved cysteine through the conserved F or W. The D gene is left open where the match is weak. Only some rows state a clone size, as once, few, many or a class for expanded clones.

J	size	D	V	CDR3	DNA
TRBJ2-3	-	-	TRBV5-1	CASSLAGQIGDTQYF	TGCGCCAGCAGCTTGGCCGGACAGATCGGGGATACGCAGTATTTT
TRBJ2-3	-	TRBD1	TRBV5-6	CASSLRLDRATDTQYF	TGTGCCAGCAGCTTGAGATTGGACAGGGCCACAGATACGCAGTATTTT
TRBJ2-2	-	TRBD2	TRBV7-8	CASSPAPRLAGRTGELFF	TGTGCCAGCAGCCCTGCTCCGAGACTAGCGGGGCGGACCGGGGAGCTGTTTTTT
TRBJ2-1	-	TRBD2	TRBV6-1	CASGRGGAYNEQFF	TGTGCCAGCGGGCGGGGGGGAGCCTACAATGAGCAGTTCTTC
TRBJ1-5	-	-	TRBV10-3	CAIRGDNQPQHF	TGTGCCATCAGAGGGGACAATCAGCCCCAGCATTTT
TRBJ1-2	-	-	TRBV6-6	CASSPGRANGYTF	TGTGCCAGCAGCCCGGGAAGGGCCAATGGCTACACCTTC
TRBJ1-5	-	-	TRBV27	CASTGRAGQPQHF	TGTGCCAGCACTGGCAGGGCGGGGCAGCCCCAGCATTTT
TRBJ2-7	-	-	TRBV5-1	CASRAGGENEQYF	TGCGCCAGCAGGGCGGGCGGGGAGAACGAGCAGTACTTC
TRBJ2-5	-	TRBD2	TRBV6-5	CASSSLAAPQETQYF	TGTGCCAGCAGTTCACTAGCGGCACCCCAAGAGACCCAGTACTTC
TRBJ2-5	-	TRBD2	TRBV4-2	CASSQGATSGRETQYF	TGTGCCAGCAGCCAGGGGGCGACTAGCGGGAGAGAGACCCAGTACTTC
TRBJ1-6	few	-	TRBV7-9	CASSEPRGSPLHF	TGTGCCAGCAGCGAACCCCGCGGGTCACCCCTCCACTTT
TRBJ2-7	once	-	TRBV6-5	CASSLRGDYEQYF	TGTGCCAGCAGCCTCAGGGGCGACTACGAGCAGTACTTC
TRBJ1-4	-	TRBD1	TRBV2	CASRDPGQEIINEKLFF	TGTGCCAGCAGAGATCCGGGACAGGAGATCATAAATGAAAAACTGTTTTTT
TRBJ2-7	-	TRBD1	TRBV5-1	CASRSAGTGYEQYF	TGCGCCAGCAGAAGTGCCGGGACAGGCTACGAGCAGTACTTC
TRBJ2-1	-	-	TRBV4-3	CASSQDPRGEQFF	TGCGCCAGCAGCCAAGATCCACGGGGTGAGCAGTTCTTC
TRBJ1-1	few	TRBD1	TRBV6-6	CASRQGARNTEAFF	TGTGCCAGCAGACAGGGGGCCCGGAACACTGAAGCTTTCTTT
TRBJ1-2	-	-	TRBV4-3	CASSQDRRGDYGYTF	TGCGCCAGCAGCCAAGATAGGCGGGGGGACTATGGCTACACCTTC
TRBJ2-2	-	TRBD2	TRBV27	CASSVNPSGSTGELFF	TGTGCCAGCAGTGTCAACCCTAGCGGGAGCACCGGGGAGCTGTTTTTT
TRBJ2-3	-	TRBD2	TRBV28	CASSPLAGGRADTQYF	TGTGCCAGCAGTCCACTAGCGGGAGGTCGGGCAGATACGCAGTATTTT
TRBJ2-1	-	TRBD2	TRBV6-1	CAVSGVNNEQFF	TGTGCCGTAAGCGGGGTAAACAATGAGCAGTTCTTC
TRBJ1-5	-	-	TRBV11-2	CASSTTGQQPQHF	TGTGCCAGCAGCACTACAGGACAGCAGCCCCAGCATTTT
TRBJ1-2	few	TRBD1	TRBV6-1	CATLQGARAYGYTF	TGTGCCACCCTACAGGGGGCGCGGGCCTATGGCTACACCTTC
TRBJ2-5	-	TRBD1	TRBV28	CASSGDRAGTETQYF	TGTGCCAGCAGTGGGGACAGGGCGGGGACAGAGACCCAGTACTTC
TRBJ2-1	-	-	TRBV6-5	CASSLPVLGVQFF	TGTGCCAGCAGCCTCCCGGTCCTAGGTGTTCAGTTCTTC
TRBJ2-2	few	-	TRBV27	CASRPAGNTGELFF	TGTGCCAGCAGGCCCGCGGGAAACACCGGGGAGCTGTTTTTT
TRBJ1-6	-	-	TRBV5-1	CASSTVQGSPLHF	TGCGCCAGCAGCACTGTACAGGGCTCACCCCTCCACTTT
TRBJ1-1	-	-	TRBV4-1	CASSQQPGQENTEAFF	TGCGCCAGCAGCCAACAACCGGGACAAGAGAACACTGAAGCTTTCTTT
TRBJ1-1	many	-	TRBV5-1	CASTSENSAEAFF	TGCGCCAGCACCTCTGAAAATTCAGCTGAAGCTTTCTTT
TRBJ2-1	-	-	TRBV9	CASSVGFSEGEQFF	TGTGCCAGCAGCGTAGGATTCAGCGAGGGTGAGCAGTTCTTC
TRBJ2-5	-	TRBD2	TRBV4-1	CASSQDFRGDRETQYF	TGCGCCAGCAGCCAAGATTTCCGGGGGGATCGGGAGACCCAGTACTTC
TRBJ1-2	once	TRBD1	TRBV6-6	CASRDRDRAGGYTF	TGTGCCAGCAGGGATAGAGACAGGGCTGGTGGCTACACCTTC
TRBJ2-2	once	TRBD2	TRBV4-1	CASSQVPSGGNRELFF	TGCGCCAGCAGCCAAGTTCCTAGCGGGGGTAATCGGGAGCTGTTTTTT
TRBJ1-2	-	-	TRBV4-3	CASSQDGGFGGYTF	TGCGCCAGCAGCCAAGACGGGGGATTCGGCGGCTACACCTTC
TRBJ1-2	-	-	TRBV11-2	CASSLARDSSHYGYTF	TGTGCCAGCAGCTTAGCCCGAGACAGTTCGCACTATGGCTACACCTTC
TRBJ1-6	-	TRBD1	TRBV2	CASSADWTGGNSPLHF	TGTGCCAGCAGCGCGGACTGGACAGGGGGGAATTCACCCCTCCACTTT
TRBJ2-5	-	-	TRBV2	CASSDRSGRGETQYF	TGTGCCAGCAGTGATCGGTCGGGGCGGGGAGAGACCCAGTACTTC
TRBJ1-1	-	-	TRBV21-1	CASSKRKQGSPNSTEAFF	TGTGCCAGCAGCAAAAGGAAGCAGGGGAGTCCAAATTCCACTGAAGCTTTCTTT
TRBJ1-4	once	TRBD1	TRBV9	CASSVDGQGTTEKLFF	TGTGCCAGCAGCGTGGACGGACAGGGTACGACTGAAAAACTGTTTTTT
TRBJ2-3	-	-	TRBV5-1	CASSLASGTDTQYF	TGCGCCAGCAGCTTGGCTAGCGGCACAGATACGCAGTATTTT
TRBJ2-7	-	-	TRBV11-2	CASSLTSYEQYF	TGTGCCAGCAGCTTAACTAGCTACGAGCAGTACTTC
TRBJ1-2	few	-	TRBV21-1	CASSSDRGNGYTF	TGTGCCAGCTCTTCTGACAGGGGCAATGGCTACACCTTC